This is a list of T cell receptor beta chains from one sample in a study of neurological immune-mediated disorders. TCRdb reprocessed the 5' RACE reads with MiXCR, giving one entry per CDR3 protein. Seen here are roughly 74,000 distinct CDR3 sequences, around 5.5% observed once, and the top ten hold approximately 7.4%. The sample was PBMCs. The receptors here all came from a man aged 18 to 30 with multiple sclerosis. Each CDR3 is given with its conserved first and last residue. The D gene is left open where the match is weak. Size tells how often a clone was seen (once, few, many) or the class of an expanded clone, and some rows leave it out.

clone size	V gene	J gene	D gene	CDR3 DNA	CDR3 protein
many	TRBV28	TRBJ2-1	.	TGTGCCAGCAGTTTATGGACAGCCTACAATGAGCAGTTCTTC	CASSLWTAYNEQFF
many	TRBV20-1	TRBJ2-3	TRBD2	TGCAGTGCTAGTTCGACTAGCGGGAGTTGGAGCACAGATACGCAGTATTTT	CSASSTSGSWSTDTQYF
.	TRBV11-2	TRBJ2-7	.	TGTGCCAGCAGCTTAGAGCGGAGCTCCTACGAGCAGTACTTC	CASSLERSSYEQYF
many	TRBV6-6	TRBJ2-7	.	TGTGCCAGCAGTTACTCCTTCCCGAGGGCCCCGGGGGAAGAGCAGTACTTC	CASSYSFPRAPGEEQYF
.	TRBV20-1	TRBJ2-2	TRBD1	TGCAGTGCTGTGAGACAGGGGGCGGGCGGGGAGCTGTTTTTT	CSAVRQGAGGELFF
many	TRBV24-1	TRBJ1-2	TRBD1	TGTGCCACCAGTGATGAAGACAGGGGCTTTTTCGGCTACACCTTC	CATSDEDRGFFGYTF
many	TRBV20-1	TRBJ2-4	.	TGCAGTGCTAGGGGTCCCTTAGGTAGGGGAGGCAAAAACATTCAGTACTTC	CSARGPLGRGGKNIQYF
many	TRBV24-1	TRBJ2-1	.	TGTGCCACCAGTGACCCCACAGGCAATGAGCAGTTCTTC	CATSDPTGNEQFF
many	TRBV4-1	TRBJ2-1	.	TGCGCCAGCAGCCACCTCGGGGGCGGTGAGCAGTTCTTC	CASSHLGGGEQFF
few	TRBV20-1	TRBJ1-6	TRBD1	TGCAGTGCTAGCCGGGACAGTAATTCACCCCTCAACTTT	CSASRDSNSPLNF
many	TRBV10-3	TRBJ2-3	.	TGTGCCATCAGTGTTGGTGGCAGCTTCCCAGATACGCAGTATTTT	CAISVGGSFPDTQYF
few	TRBV20-1	TRBJ1-2	.	TGCAGGTTCCGGGAAAACGGGGGTGGCTACACCTTC	CRFRENGGGYTF
.	TRBV6-2/TRBV6-3	TRBJ2-3	.	TGTGCCAGCACCCCCCAGGCAGGGACGCAGTATTTT	CASTPQAGTQYF
many	TRBV20-1	TRBJ2-7	.	TGCAGCGCCCACCGGGACACCTCACGGGAGCAGTACTTC	CSAHRDTSREQYF
many	TRBV5-1	TRBJ1-6	.	TGCGCCAGCAGCTTGGACACGTCCCGGGGTTCACCCCTCCACTTT	CASSLDTSRGSPLHF
.	TRBV5-5	TRBJ1-6	.	TGTGCCAGCAGCCCGACGCCCCAGGGAGGTTCACCCCTACACTTT	CASSPTPQGGSPLHF
many	TRBV12-3/TRBV12-4	TRBJ2-1	.	TGTGCCAGCAGCCAAAATGAGCAGTTCTTC	CASSQNEQFF
many	TRBV9	TRBJ2-2	TRBD2	TGTGCCAGCAGCGTGGGCGGGGGTGTGAACACCGGGGAGCTGTTTTTT	CASSVGGGVNTGELFF
many	TRBV4-1	TRBJ1-2	TRBD1	TGCGCCAGCAGACGACAGGGGGACTATGGCTACACCTTC	CASRRQGDYGYTF
many	TRBV5-1	TRBJ2-3	TRBD1	TGCGCCAGCAGCTTGACCGGGACAGGGGGTGATACGCAGTATTTT	CASSLTGTGGDTQYF
many	TRBV7-9	TRBJ1-4	.	TGTGCCAGCAGCCTGTACGCAACTAATGAAAAACTGTTTTTT	CASSLYATNEKLFF
many	TRBV20-1	TRBJ2-1	.	TGCAGTGCTTTTTATAGTACTAACCAAGAGCAGTTCTTC	CSAFYSTNQEQFF
many	TRBV29-1	TRBJ1-2	TRBD1	TGCAGCGCCACAGGGGGCGACGACTATGGCTACACCTTC	CSATGGDDYGYTF
many	TRBV20-1	TRBJ2-7	.	TGCAGTGCTATAGGGACCGCATGGCGCGAGCAGTACTTC	CSAIGTAWREQYF
many	TRBV10-2	TRBJ2-3	TRBD2	TGCGCCAGCAGTCCTACTAGCGGGAGCACAGATACGCAGTATTTT	CASSPTSGSTDTQYF
many	TRBV28	TRBJ2-3	.	TGTGCCAGCAGTTTTTGGGGAGGCGGAAATACGCAGTATTTT	CASSFWGGGNTQYF
many	TRBV7-2	TRBJ2-5	.	TGTGCCAGCAGCTTAGGTTACCCGGGACCTGGGATGGTCCAGTACTTC	CASSLGYPGPGMVQYF
many	TRBV28	TRBJ2-5	.	TGTGCCAGCAGTTTAACCCGCAGGGGACAAGAGACCCAGTACTTC	CASSLTRRGQETQYF